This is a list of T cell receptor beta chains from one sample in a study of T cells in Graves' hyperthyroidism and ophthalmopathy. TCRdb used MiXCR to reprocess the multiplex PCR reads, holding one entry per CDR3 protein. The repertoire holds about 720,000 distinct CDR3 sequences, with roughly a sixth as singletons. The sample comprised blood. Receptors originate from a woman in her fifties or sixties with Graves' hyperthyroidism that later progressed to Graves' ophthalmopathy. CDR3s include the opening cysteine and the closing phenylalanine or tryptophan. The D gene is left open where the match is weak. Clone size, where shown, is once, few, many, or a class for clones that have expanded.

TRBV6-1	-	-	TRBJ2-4	TGTGCCAGCAGGAACGGCGGCGGGATAGCCAAAAACATTCAGTACTTC	CASRNGGGIAKNIQYF
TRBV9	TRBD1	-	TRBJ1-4	TGTGCCAGCAGCGCATCCGGGACAGGGGATAATGAAAAACTGTTTTTT	CASSASGTGDNEKLFF
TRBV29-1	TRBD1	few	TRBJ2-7	TGCAGCGGCCTCGGGCAGGGGGCCGGCGAGCAGTACTTC	CSGLGQGAGEQYF
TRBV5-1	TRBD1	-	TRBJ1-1	TGCGCCAGCAGCTTGTCCACAGGGGGCGGTATGGGGAACACTGAAGCTTTCTTT	CASSLSTGGGMGNTEAFF
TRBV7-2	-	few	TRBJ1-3	TGTGCCAGCAGCCCACGGGCAACCTTCCAACGGGGTGTGGGAAACACCATATATTTT	CASSPRATFQRGVGNTIYF
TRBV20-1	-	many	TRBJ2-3	TGCAGTGTCGGACTTCCCACAGATACGCAGTATTTT	CSVGLPTDTQYF
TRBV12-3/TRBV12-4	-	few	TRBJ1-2	TGTGCCAGCAGCCCCATTTCGGGGGCTGTGGGCTACACCTTC	CASSPISGAVGYTF
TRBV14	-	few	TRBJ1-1	TGTGCCAGCAGCCCAAAAACTTCGCTAGTAACTGAAGCTTTCTTT	CASSPKTSLVTEAFF
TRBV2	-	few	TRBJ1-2	TGTGCCAGCAGGCCTCGGACAGTTAACTATGGCTACACCTTC	CASRPRTVNYGYTF
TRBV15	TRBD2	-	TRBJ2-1	TGTGCCACCAGCAGAGATGGGACTAGCGGGGGGGCGCGGTTCTTC	CATSRDGTSGGARFF
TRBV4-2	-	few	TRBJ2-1	TGTGCCAGCAGCCACCACCCTTCCAATGAGCAGTTCTTC	CASSHHPSNEQFF
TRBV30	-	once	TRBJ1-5	TGTGCCTGGAGTAGAATTAGCAATCAGCCCCAGCATTTT	CAWSRISNQPQHF
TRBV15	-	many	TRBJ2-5	TGTGCCACCAGCAGAATCCCGGGGCCGGGGGAGACCCAGTACTTC	CATSRIPGPGETQYF
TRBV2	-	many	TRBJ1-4	TGTGCCAGCAAGGCTAATCAAGAAAAACTGTTTTTT	CASKANQEKLFF
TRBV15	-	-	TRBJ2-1	TGTGCCACCAGCAGAGATGTGACTAGATACAATGAGCAGTTCTTC	CATSRDVTRYNEQFF
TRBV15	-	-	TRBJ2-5	TGTGCCACCAGCGCAGGACTATTACAAGAGACCCAGTACTTC	CATSAGLLQETQYF
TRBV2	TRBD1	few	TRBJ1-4	TGTGCCAGCACTCGGGACAGTGAGGATGAAAAACTGTTTTTT	CASTRDSEDEKLFF
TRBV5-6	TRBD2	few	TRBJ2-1	TGTGCCAGCAGCTCAAGACCCGGGACTAGCGGGGGGGCCAGTTCCTACAATGAGCAGTTCTTC	CASSSRPGTSGGASSYNEQFF
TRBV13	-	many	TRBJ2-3	TGTGCCAGCAGCTTAGGCCGAACGGGGAGCACAGATACGCAGTATTTT	CASSLGRTGSTDTQYF
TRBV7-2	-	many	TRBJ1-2	TGTGCCAGCAGCTTATCTTGGGGTTCTTATGGCTACACCTTC	CASSLSWGSYGYTF
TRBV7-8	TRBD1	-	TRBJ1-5	TGTGCCAGCAGCCCTAACAGGGGGATGGACCAGCCCCAGCATTTT	CASSPNRGMDQPQHF
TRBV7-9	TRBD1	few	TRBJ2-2	TGTGCCAGCAGCCTGGGACAGGCCGTCGTCGGGGAGCTGTTTTTT	CASSLGQAVVGELFF
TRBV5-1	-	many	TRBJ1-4	TGCGCCAGCAGCTTGTACCCTCGGGCTAATGAAAAACTGTTTTTT	CASSLYPRANEKLFF
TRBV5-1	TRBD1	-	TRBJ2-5	TGCGCCAGTCAGGGGGCCTCGCTTTACCAAGAGACCCAGTACTTC	CASQGASLYQETQYF
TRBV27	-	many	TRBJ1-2	TGTGCCAGCAGTTTAAATCGTAACTATGGCTACACCTTC	CASSLNRNYGYTF
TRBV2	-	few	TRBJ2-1	TGTGCCAGCAGTCGATGGCCCAATGAGCAGTTCTTC	CASSRWPNEQFF
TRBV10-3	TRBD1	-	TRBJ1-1	TGTGCCATCAGTGAGTCGTTTGGGGCAGGGGGCACTGAAGCTTTCTTT	CAISESFGAGGTEAFF
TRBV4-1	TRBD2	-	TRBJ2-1	TGCGCCAGCAGCCAAGACCCTGGCGGGGGGGCCTCCTCCTACAATGAGCAGTTCTTC	CASSQDPGGGASSYNEQFF
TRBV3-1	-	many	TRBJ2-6	TGTGCCAGCAGCCAAGGTGGGGCCCTGGGCACCGGGGCCAACGTCCTGACTTTC	CASSQGGALGTGANVLTF
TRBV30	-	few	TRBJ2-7	TGTGCCTGGAGTGTCCGCTCCGAGCAGTACTTC	CAWSVRSEQYF
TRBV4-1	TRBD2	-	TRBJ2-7	TGCGCCAGCAGCCGGAGGGAGGGGAGCTCCTACGAGCAGTACTTC	CASSRREGSSYEQYF
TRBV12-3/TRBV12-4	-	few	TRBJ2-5	TGTGCCAGCAGTTTGTTGGCAATTGGTGAGACCCAGTACTTC	CASSLLAIGETQYF
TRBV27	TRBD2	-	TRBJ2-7	TGTGCCAGCAGCGCAAAAAAGGCTAGCGGGGCTCCCTGGGAGGGCGAGCAGTACTTC	CASSAKKASGAPWEGEQYF
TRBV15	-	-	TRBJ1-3	TGTGCCACCAGCAGGGAAACAGGGTTTGGGACCATATATTTT	CATSRETGFGTIYF
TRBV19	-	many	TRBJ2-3	TGTGCCAGTAGGCTCGGGGGCACAGATACGCAGTATTTT	CASRLGGTDTQYF